This TCR beta chain was sequenced in a study of blood T cell repertoires in COVID-19 (dated by TCRdb to 2020 to 2021). About the study as a whole: The collaborator samples originated in the United States, Italy and Spain and spanned the acute and convalescent phases of COVID-19. Samples came from the ongoing ImmuneRACE study (first 160 participants) plus 1,254 subjects from 6 global collaborators. Where available, HLA class I and class II types were taken from metadata supplied by the sample provider and were not determined by assay-based typing. The repertoires were made available in a free public database intended to serve as a resource for research on the immune response to SARS-CoV-2. Subjects who had been exposed to COVID-19, were actively infected with it, or had recovered from it provided the deeply sampled blood TCRbeta repertoires that made up the dataset. Sample metadata almost always included a de-identified subject ID, COVID-19 status, age in years and sex. The prospective study material was composed of cDNA or gDNA derived from T cells, B-cell-depleted T cells, or PBMCs.

Per the germline V gene (reference sequence), MNHEY is the CDR1 and SMNVEV is the CDR2. Including the terminal cysteine and phenylalanine, the CDR3 comprises 12 residues. The sequence is cut down to CDR3 DNA, 36 bases in frame from base 1. V lost 5 bases and J lost 7 bases, and the count of bases not matched to a germline gene is 2. The paper's findings and limits, for the study overall: The quantity of clinical and demographic metadata differed by source and by participant and was supplied without curation.

Whole blood was collected in K2EDTA tubes by collaborating institutions according to the institutions' own protocols. For TCRbeta analysis, collaborator samples were shipped as frozen whole blood, as isolated PBMCs, or as DNA extracted from either sample type. TCRbeta CDR3 regions were amplified from genomic DNA by means of the immunoSEQ Assay, a bias-controlled multiplex PCR. The original methods were these. Nucleated cell counts per sample were estimated from amplification of reference gene primers within the assay. To quantify the absolute abundance of each unique TCRbeta CDR3 rearrangement, sequence reads were collapsed and filtered. For each sample, productive Simpson clonality was calculated as the square root of Simpson's diversity index across productive rearrangements. Sourced from immuneACCESS, this table was stored by TCRdb with only in-frame sequences that have V and J called. A share of the clones is absent; for the studies checked, an unresolved V gene accounts for under half, and the remainder has no known explanation. The V and J calls and the clone size are those of that table, but D and trimming were determined from the DNA. The sample records around 100,000 clones, more than 90% of which are singletons. The leading ten clones occupy around 5.7% of the sample.

Points on this clone: No antigen is known for it. Within one base of it there is no much larger clone, and no base qualities were kept.

The chain is made from TRBV27 and TRBJ2-1, with 7 middle bases fitting TRBD1. The specimen sequenced was peripheral blood. The TCR comes from a man in his 70s with acute or convalescent COVID-19. The sequenced DNA: TGTGCCAGCAGTGTACAGGGGAATGAGCAGTTCTTC. Its protein product is CASSVQGNEQFF.